This TCR beta chain comes out of a study of blood T cell repertoires in COVID-19. TCRdb's table, derived via immunoSEQ multiplex PCR, lists solely in-frame clones and lacks some. The sample carries about 150,000 clones, 89% recorded once. Looked up from germline, CDR1 is GTSNPN and CDR2 is SVGIG (reference sequence). This CDR3 comprises 13 residues. V was clipped by 4 bases and J by 7 bases; unmatched bases: 7. The TCR was taken from a human donor in a cohort sampled during active COVID-19. Specimen: peripheral blood. J is TRBJ1-5 and V is TRBV30; 7 bases agree with TRBD1. The CDR3 loop reads CAWTTGRDQPQHF. As DNA, the CDR3 is TGTGCCTGGACGACAGGGAGAGACCAGCCCCAGCATTTT.